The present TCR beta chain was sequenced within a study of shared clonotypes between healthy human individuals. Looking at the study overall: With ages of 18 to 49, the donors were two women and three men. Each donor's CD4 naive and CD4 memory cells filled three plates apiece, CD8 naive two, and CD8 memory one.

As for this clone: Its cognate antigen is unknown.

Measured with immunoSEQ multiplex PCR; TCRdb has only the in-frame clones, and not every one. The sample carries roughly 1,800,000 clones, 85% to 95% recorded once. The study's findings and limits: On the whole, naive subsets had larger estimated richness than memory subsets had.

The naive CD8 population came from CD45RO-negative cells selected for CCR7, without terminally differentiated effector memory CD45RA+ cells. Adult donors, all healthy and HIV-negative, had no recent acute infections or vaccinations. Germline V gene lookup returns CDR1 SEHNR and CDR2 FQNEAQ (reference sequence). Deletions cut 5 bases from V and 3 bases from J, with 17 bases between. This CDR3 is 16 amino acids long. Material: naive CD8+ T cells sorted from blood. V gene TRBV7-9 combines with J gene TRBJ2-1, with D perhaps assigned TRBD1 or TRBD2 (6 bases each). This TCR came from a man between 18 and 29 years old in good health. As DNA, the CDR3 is TGTGCCAGCAGCACTCCGACTAGGGGGGTCTACAATGAGCAGTTCTTC. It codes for CASSTPTRGVYNEQFF. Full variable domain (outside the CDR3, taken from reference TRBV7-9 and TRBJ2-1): DTGVSQNPRHKITKRGQNVTFRCDPISEHNRLYWYRQTLGQGPEFLTYFQNEAQLEKSRLLSDRFSAERPKGSFSTLEIQRTEQGDSAMYLCASSTPTRGVYNEQFFGPGTRLTVL.